The entry that follows covers one T cell receptor (beta chain) sequence. Its antigen is as yet unknown. Per the germline V gene, CDR1 is LGHNA and CDR2 is YNFKEQ. The CDR3 has 18 residues. The ends were cut back, 0 bases at V and 3 bases at J, with 21 bases in the middle. Time point in this sample: time of PML onset. JC virus DNA in cerebrospinal fluid confirmed the PML diagnosis. Assay: immunoSEQ multiplex PCR; the TCRdb copy retains only in-frame clones and omits some. The top ten clones hold about an eighth of a sample with approximately 29,000 clones, approximately 85% of them seen once. The entry originates in a study of multiple sclerosis patients with progressive multifocal leukoencephalopathy. Points from the study as a whole: Less diverse TRB repertoires were suggested in most PML patients. At PML onset, no shared TRBV or TRBJ gene usage was seen.

The receptor comes from a woman in her thirties with progressive multifocal leukoencephalopathy. The gene calls are TRBV4-2 and TRBJ2-7; D tentatively fits TRBD1 or TRBD2 (5 bases each). Specimen: PBMCs, collected from a patient treated with natalizumab. The CDR3 sequence: CASSQDGGIRGRNYEQYF. CDR3 sequence (DNA): TGTGCCAGCAGCCAAGATGGGGGTATTAGGGGCCGAAACTACGAGCAGTACTTC.